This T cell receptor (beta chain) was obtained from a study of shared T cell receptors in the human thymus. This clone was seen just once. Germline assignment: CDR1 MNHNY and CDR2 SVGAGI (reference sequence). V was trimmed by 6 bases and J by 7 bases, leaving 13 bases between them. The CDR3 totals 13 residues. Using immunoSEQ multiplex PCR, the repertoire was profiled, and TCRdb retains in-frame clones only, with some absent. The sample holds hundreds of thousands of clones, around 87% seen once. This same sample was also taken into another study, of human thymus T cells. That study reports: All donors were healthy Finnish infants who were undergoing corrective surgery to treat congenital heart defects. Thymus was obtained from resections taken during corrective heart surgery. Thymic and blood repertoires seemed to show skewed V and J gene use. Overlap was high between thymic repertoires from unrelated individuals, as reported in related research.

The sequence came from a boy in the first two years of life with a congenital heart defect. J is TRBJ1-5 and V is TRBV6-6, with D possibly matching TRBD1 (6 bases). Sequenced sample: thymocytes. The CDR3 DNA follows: TGTGCCAGCAGATTCAAGACAGGCCAGCCCCAGCATTTT. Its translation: CASRFKTGQPQHF.